This TCR beta chain was captured by sequencing in a study of cytomegalovirus exposure and HLA in healthy donors. The CDR3 extends over 13 amino acids. The germline V gene encodes CDR1 SEHNR and CDR2 FQNEAQ (reference sequence). With 7 bases clipped from V and 5 bases from J, the junction kept 7 bases outside the gene matches. PCR employed 60 Vbeta and 13 Jbeta primers. Clones were sequenced by immunoSEQ multiplex PCR, and TCRdb holds only the in-frame ones, with some missing. Of under 200,000 clones in the sample, 71% were seen once. Sequenced sample: PBMCs. V gene TRBV7-9 combines with J gene TRBJ1-1; 7 bases line up with TRBD1. The clonotype originates from a woman aged 25 to 45 in good health and CMV-seronegative. The CDR3 DNA sequence: TGTGCCAGCACCGACAGGGATAGGACTGAAGCTTTCTTT. Its translation is CASTDRDRTEAFF.